The 8 T cell receptor beta chains in this list originate from one sample, sequenced in a study of early T cells in non-severe SARS-CoV-2 infection. TCRdb called the 5' RACE reads again in MiXCR, with one record for every CDR3 protein. The sample has roughly 57,000 distinct CDR3 sequences; around 12% are singletons. Source material: whole blood. These receptors were collected from an adult who was a healthcare worker with PCR-confirmed SARS-CoV-2 infection or an uninfected control (not recorded which).

This clonotype was observed at least ten times. The gene calls are TRBV7-2 and TRBJ1-1; no reliable D call. V was cut by 2 bases and J by 6 bases, with 13 bases left in between. This CDR3 contains 14 residues. The V gene's germline CDR1 is SGHTA and CDR2 FQGNSA. This CDR3 reads CASSLRVLRAEAFF. Written as DNA, the CDR3 is TGTGCCAGCAGCTTACGGGTTCTGAGGGCTGAAGCTTTCTTT.

This clonotype was counted between two and nine times. This chain connects TRBV6-5 to TRBJ2-5; TRBD1 matches 7 bases. Germline-derived CDR1 and CDR2 are MNHEY and SVGAGI. The CDR3 covers 16 residues. J was trimmed by 5 bases and V by 7 bases; bases with no gene match: 16. CDR3 in amino acids: CASTRSKGAPWETQYF. The DNA of the CDR3 is TGTGCCAGCACGCGCTCGAAGGGGGCCCCTTGGGAGACCCAGTACTTC.

This clonotype was counted at least ten times. V and J are TRBV6-8 and TRBJ1-1; no definite D call. CDR3 length: 15 residues. CDR1 MNHGY and CDR2 SAAAGT come from the germline V gene. V lost 6 bases and J 0 bases, leaving 14 bases between the germline ends. The CDR3 DNA reads TGTGCCAGCAGGGATCCCGATAGGTTGAACACTGAAGCTTTCTTT. It is translated as CASRDPDRLNTEAFF.

The chain employs TRBV20-1 and TRBJ1-1; the D gene is possibly TRBD1 (5 bases). This CDR3 contains 16 residues. Deletions cut 1 base from V and 3 bases from J, with 18 bases between. Germline V gives CDR1 DFQATT, CDR2 SNEGSKA (reference sequence). The CDR3 sequence: CSARGLERRDDTEAFF. The CDR3 nucleotides read TGCAGTGCTAGAGGGCTCGAAAGGAGGGACGACACTGAAGCTTTCTTT.

This clonotype came up many times. The rearrangement links TRBV2 to TRBJ2-2; TRBD2 is a possible D gene (5 bases). This CDR3 comprises 16 residues. Trimming cost V 4 bases and J 4 bases, with 16 bases left between them. CDR1 is SNHLY and CDR2 is FYNNEI in the germline V gene. The CDR3 reads CASSARTWAGTGELFF. CDR3 nucleotides: TGTGCCAGCAGTGCACGGACCTGGGCGGGCACCGGGGAGCTGTTTTTT.

This clonotype has a count of ten or more. The chain links TRBV4-2 to TRBJ2-3; 16 bases align to TRBD2. CDR1 LGHNA and CDR2 YNFKEQ come from the germline V gene. Unmatched junction bases numbered 6, after V lost 4 bases and J lost 5 bases. The CDR3 totals 17 residues. The CDR3 here is CASSRGLAGGPEDTQYF. CDR3 nucleotide sequence: TGTGCCAGCAGCCGGGGACTAGCGGGGGGGCCGGAAGATACGCAGTATTTT.

This clonotype was recorded at least ten times. This chain uses TRBV7-9 with TRBJ2-1, with D possibly being TRBD1 or TRBD2 (5 bases each). The germline gives CDR1 SEHNR, CDR2 FQNEAQ (reference sequence). V was clipped by 6 bases and J by 4 bases, with 10 bases between them. The CDR3 has 13 residues. CDR3 bases: TGTGCCAGCAGGAAAGAGGGGTACAATGAGCAGTTCTTC. Its protein product is CASRKEGYNEQFF.

The CDR3 DNA sequence: TGCAGTGCTCCTACTAGCGGGGTACGCACAGATACGCAGTATTTT. It specifies CSAPTSGVRTDTQYF. This chain joins TRBV20-1 and TRBJ2-3; 10 positions match TRBD2. After removal of 5 bases from V and 1 base from J, the junction contained 6 bases not matched to a gene. This CDR3 has 15 amino acids. Germline-derived CDR1 and CDR2 are DFQATT and SNEGSKA (reference sequence).